This T cell receptor (beta chain) is from a study of OX40 agonist ivuxolimab in advanced cancers. Study in general: Participants averaged roughly 60 years of age (range about 23 to 80) and were under 90% male.

Sequencing used immunoSEQ multiplex PCR; TCRdb keeps in-frame clones, though not all of them. The table has roughly 44,000 clones, less than 90% seen once. Germline V gene data show CDR1 as SGHAT and CDR2 as FQNNGV. V was pared by 0 bases and J by 7 bases, with 18 bases between. The CDR3 is 16 residues long. The sequence was collected from an adult with an advanced solid tumor such as melanoma, head and neck, liver or kidney cancer. Sequencing was performed on CD4+ or CD8+ T cells sorted from blood, taken in a trial of the OX40 agonist ivuxolimab. The rearrangement joins TRBV11-2 to TRBJ1-2; the D is unclear. The CDR3 loop reads CASSLEVPYQSGGYTF. The CDR3, as DNA: TGTGCCAGCAGCTTAGAGGTCCCGTACCAATCAGGTGGCTACACCTTC.